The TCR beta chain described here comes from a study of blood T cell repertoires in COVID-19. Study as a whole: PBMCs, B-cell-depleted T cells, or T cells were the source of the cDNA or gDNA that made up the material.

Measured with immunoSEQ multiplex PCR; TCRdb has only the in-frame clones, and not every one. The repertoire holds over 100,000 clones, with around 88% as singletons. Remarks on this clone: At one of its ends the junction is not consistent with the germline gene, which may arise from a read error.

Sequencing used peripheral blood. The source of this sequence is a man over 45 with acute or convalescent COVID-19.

This CDR3 is CASSYSPTSYEQLF. In DNA form, the CDR3 reads TGTGCCAGTAGCTACAGTCCTACTAGTTATGAGCAGCTCTTC. The chain links TRBV19 to TRBJ2-1, with TRBD2 as a possible D gene (5 bases). CDR3 length equals 14 residues. Germline-derived CDR1 and CDR2 are LNHDA and SQIVND (reference sequence).